This T cell receptor beta chain was captured in a study of blood T cell repertoires in COVID-19. Turning to the study itself: The analysed material was cDNA or gDNA that came from T cells, B-cell-depleted T cells, or PBMCs.

Seattle researchers signed up patients amid active infection and tracked them longitudinally. In the original analysis: By means of reference gene primer amplification, nucleated cell counts were estimated. Generated by immunoSEQ multiplex PCR, the TCRdb table keeps only in-frame clones and is missing some. Clonal size and the V and J genes are those of that table, whereas D and trimming came from the DNA. Of more than 65,000 clones in the sample, 65% to 90% were seen once. This clone was picked up a small number of times. This clonotype originated in a young man with COVID-19, enrolled during active disease. Sequencing was performed on peripheral blood.

The CDR3 is CASSPRLAGGPAADTQYF. CDR3 coding DNA: TGTGCCAGCAGCCCCCGACTAGCGGGAGGGCCCGCCGCAGATACGCAGTATTTT. V usage is TRBV3-1 (or the pseudogene TRBV3-2) and J usage is TRBJ2-3; 14 bases are a match to TRBD2. Germline assignment: CDR1 LGHDT and CDR2 YNNKEL (reference sequence). There are 18 residues in the CDR3. V gave up 4 bases and J gave up 4 bases; unmatched junction bases: 10.